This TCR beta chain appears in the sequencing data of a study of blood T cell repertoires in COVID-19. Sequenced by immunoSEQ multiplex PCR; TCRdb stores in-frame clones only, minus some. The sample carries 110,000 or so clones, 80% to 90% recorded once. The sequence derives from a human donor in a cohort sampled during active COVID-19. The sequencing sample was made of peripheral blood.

CDR3 sequence: CSGGRSGEETQYF. CDR3 nucleotides: TGCAGCGGGGGACGATCAGGGGAAGAGACCCAGTACTTC. V and J are TRBV29-1 and TRBJ2-5; D possibly corresponds to TRBD1 (6 bases). From germline, CDR1 is SQVTM and CDR2 ANQGSEA. The V gene lost 7 bases and the J gene lost 3 bases, with 15 bases spanning the gap. CDR3 length: 13 amino acids.